These 2 T cell receptor beta chains were sequenced from one sample in a study of T cell repertoires in cytomegalovirus infection. Their recognized antigens are unknown. TCRdb re-called the reads with MiXCR, one entry per CDR3 protein. This table holds fewer than 65,000 distinct CDR3 sequences, more than 15% found once. The sequencing here drew on CD8+ T cells from cultured PBMCs, taken from culture after CMV antigen stimulation. The receptors shown here come from a human donor in good health (CMV status not recorded). Some clones in this sample may be carry-over from other donors' samples.

V and J are TRBV10-3 and TRBJ2-1; 8 positions agree with TRBD2. From germline, CDR1 is ENHRY and CDR2 SYGVKD. The CDR3 loop spans 15 amino acids. V lost 2 bases and J lost 6; bases outside the gene matches: 6. CDR3 sequence: CAISEGGGPFNEQFF. DNA of the CDR3: TGTGCCATCAGTGAGGGCGGGGGGCCGTTCAATGAGCAGTTCTTC.

This chain uses TRBV12-3 or TRBV12-4 with TRBJ2-1; D is perhaps TRBD2 (6 bases). The CDR3 is made up of 17 amino acids. Trimming stripped 6 bases from V and 7 bases from J, with 25 bases between. CDR3 region: CASSHPELAPRGNEQFF. The CDR3 nucleotides read TGTGCCAGCAGCCACCCAGAGTTGGCCCCACGGGGGAATGAGCAGTTCTTC.